A single sample is the source of the 27 T cell receptor beta chains below, sequenced in a study of control samples from healthy donors and cancer patients. Measured with immunoSEQ multiplex PCR; TCRdb has only the in-frame clones, and not every one. The table shows approximately 60,000 clones, with 75% to 95% occurring only once. Sequenced material: PBMCs. The receptors shown here come from a woman between 50 and 59 years old with colorectal cancer.

The chain has TRBV18 and TRBJ2-2; 8 bases match TRBD1. Trimming at V came to 8 bases and at J to 7 bases, leaving 12 bases not matched to a gene. The CDR3 has 15 residues. The germline CDR1 and CDR2 sequences are KGHSH and LQKENI. CDR3 DNA: TGTGCCAGCGCACGACCAGGGGGCGCCGGCGGGGAGCTGTTTTTT. Protein sequence: CASARPGGAGGELFF. The whole variable domain, filled in from reference TRBV18 and TRBJ2-2, reads NAGVMQNPRHLVRRRGQEARLRCSPMKGHSHVYWYRQLPEEGLKFMVYLQKENIIDESGMPKERFSAEFPKEGPSILRIQQVVRGDSAAYFCASARPGGAGGELFFGEGSRLTVL.

The chain couples TRBV6-5 to TRBJ1-1; D gene ambiguous. V shed 6 bases and J shed 3 bases, with 11 bases lying between them. Germline V gene data show CDR1 as MNHEY and CDR2 as SVGAGI. The CDR3 consists of 13 residues. CDR3 sequence reads: CASSASTDTEAFF. The CDR3 nucleotides are TGTGCCAGCAGCGCCTCTACGGACACTGAAGCTTTCTTT.

The chain employs TRBV6-2 or TRBV6-3 and TRBJ2-1; 9 bases agree with TRBD2. Germline assignment: CDR1 MNHEY and CDR2 SVGEGT. The V segment lost 3 bases and the J segment 3 bases; nucleotides outside the gene matches: 12. The CDR3 extends over 18 amino acids. In nucleotides, the CDR3 is TGTGCCAGCAGTTATGTAGCGGGAGTCCCCGTAAGCTACAATGAGCAGTTCTTC. Its protein product is CASSYVAGVPVSYNEQFF.

This chain uses TRBV29-1 with TRBJ2-5, with D possibly matching TRBD2 (5 bases). The germline CDR1 and CDR2 sequences are SQVTM and ANQGSEA. The CDR3 contains 12 residues. Deletions cut 5 bases from V and 4 bases from J, with 11 bases between. For the CDR3, the DNA is TGCAGCGTTTTAGCGAGTTCAGAGACCCAGTACTTC. Encoded protein: CSVLASSETQYF.

The V call is TRBV3-1 (or the pseudogene TRBV3-2), the J call TRBJ1-2; no firm D call. V dropped 4 bases and J dropped 6 bases, with 15 bases sitting between them. The germline CDR1 and CDR2 sequences are LGHDT and YNNKEL (reference sequence). The CDR3 has 14 amino acids. CDR3: CASSRLPAADGYTF. The CDR3 nucleotides read TGTGCCAGCAGCCGTCTCCCGGCAGCGGATGGCTACACCTTC.

This chain uses TRBV28 with TRBJ1-2; 8 nucleotides agree with TRBD1. Germline trimming cut 8 bases from V and 4 bases from J; bases unmatched to any gene: 6. CDR1 MDHEN and CDR2 SYDVKM come from the germline V gene. This CDR3 has 13 amino acids. CDR3 coding DNA: TGTGCCAGCCTGCGGACAGGGAGCTATGGCTACACCTTC. It codes for CASLRTGSYGYTF.

This clone was seen a single time. The rearrangement uses TRBV11-2 and TRBJ2-3, with 8 bases fitting TRBD2. The CDR3 consists of 18 residues. The V gene's germline CDR1 is SGHAT and CDR2 FQNNGV. V shed 2 bases, J shed 4 bases, and the junction held 14 bases outside the gene matches. CDR3: CASSLFPSVGGLADTQYF. In DNA form, the CDR3 reads TGTGCCAGCAGCTTATTTCCGTCCGTGGGGGGACTAGCAGATACGCAGTATTTT.

The chain carries TRBV6-6 and TRBJ1-4; D gene unclear. This CDR3 has 14 amino acids. Trimming removed 0 bases from V and 6 bases from J, with 8 bases in between. Germline CDR1 and CDR2: MNHNY and SVGAGI (reference sequence). The DNA for the CDR3 is TGTGCCAGCAGTTACTCGATCGGATATGAAAAACTGTTTTTT. Translating gives CASSYSIGYEKLFF.

A single count supports this clone. V is TRBV6-4 and J is TRBJ2-3; 9 bases align to TRBD2. The CDR3 totals 16 residues. V was pared by 3 bases and J by 2 bases, with 6 bases of the junction left unmatched. Germline lookup yields CDR1 MRHNA and CDR2 SNTAGT. CDR3 nucleotide sequence: TGTGCCAGCAGTGAGAGTAGCGGGGGCCACACAGATACGCAGTATTTT. This codes for CASSESSGGHTDTQYF.

This chain connects TRBV20-1 to TRBJ1-5; TRBD1 aligns across 7 bases. Germline V gene sequence: CDR1 DFQATT, CDR2 SNEGSKA (reference sequence). Trimming cost V 3 bases and J 4 bases; bases outside gene matches: 3. This CDR3 is built from 13 residues. This CDR3 reads CSASRDRNQPQHF. CDR3 DNA sequence: TGCAGTGCTAGTAGGGACAGAAATCAGCCCCAGCATTTT.

The rearrangement uses TRBV9 and TRBJ1-1, with 7 bases fitting TRBD1. The CDR3 loop spans 13 amino acids. CDR1 and CDR2 from the germline V gene are SGDLS and YYNGEE. The ends lost 2 bases at V and 4 bases at J; junction bases unmatched: 2. The CDR3 DNA reads as TGTGCCAGCAGCGTGCAGGGGGGCACTGAAGCTTTCTTT. This codes for CASSVQGGTEAFF.

This rearrangement joins TRBV5-6 to TRBJ1-2; D gene ambiguous. The germline gives CDR1 SGHDT, CDR2 YYEEEE. The CDR3 runs to 15 residues. Trimming took off 3 bases at V and 3 bases at J, with 15 bases between the two ends. The CDR3 DNA is TGTGCCAGCAGCTCGCGAAAGGGTCAGGACTATGGCTACACCTTC. Amino acid sequence: CASSSRKGQDYGYTF.

This chain joins TRBV3-1 (or the pseudogene TRBV3-2) and TRBJ1-1, with D unresolved. V was clipped by 0 bases and J by 8 bases, with 7 bases between them. The CDR3 is made up of 12 amino acids. Per the germline V gene, CDR1 is LGHDT and CDR2 is YNNKEL (reference sequence). CDR3: CASSQESREAFF. CDR3 DNA sequence: TGTGCCAGCAGCCAAGAGTCAAGGGAAGCTTTCTTT.

This chain connects TRBV30 to TRBJ2-7; 8 positions match TRBD2. V lost 1 base to trimming and J lost 1 base; unmatched junction nucleotides: 3. CDR1 is GTSNPN and CDR2 is SVGIG in the germline V gene (reference sequence). The CDR3 is 14 amino acids. CDR3 in DNA: TGTGCCTGGAGTGAACTAGCGGCTTCCTACGAGCAGTACTTC. Encoded protein: CAWSELAASYEQYF. Based on the CDR3 plus reference TRBV30 and TRBJ2-7, the full variable domain is SQTIHQWPATLVQPVGSPLSLECTVEGTSNPNLYWYRQAAGRGLQLLFYSVGIGQISSEVPQNLSASRPQDRQFILSSKKLLLSDSGFYLCAWSELAASYEQYFGPGTRLTVT.

The V gene is TRBV6-2 or TRBV6-3, the J gene TRBJ1-2; 7 bases are a match to TRBD1. CDR3 length: 14 amino acids. Germline loops: CDR1 MNHEY, CDR2 SVGEGT. J was trimmed by 7 bases and V by 4 bases; bases with no gene match: 9. This CDR3 reads CASSSGGGLGGYTF. CDR3 coding DNA: TGTGCCAGCAGTTCTGGAGGGGGCCTGGGTGGCTACACCTTC.

This chain uses TRBV7-8 with TRBJ2-7; TRBD1 matches at 9 bases. Trimming at V came to 0 bases and at J to 5 bases, leaving 5 bases not matched to a gene. The length of the CDR3 is 15 residues. CDR1 and CDR2 (germline): SGHVS, FQNEAQ. CDR3 amino acids: CASSLAGTGKHEQYF. DNA for the CDR3: TGTGCCAGCAGCTTAGCAGGGACAGGGAAACACGAGCAGTACTTC.

The V gene is TRBV7-8, the J gene TRBJ2-3; 8 nucleotides line up with TRBD2. V dropped 3 bases and J dropped 4; count of bases not matched to a gene: 3. The CDR3 totals 14 residues. Germline V gene lookup returns CDR1 SGHVS and CDR2 FQNEAQ. The CDR3: CASSFGGAADTQYF. The CDR3 DNA sequence: TGTGCCAGCAGCTTCGGGGGGGCGGCAGATACGCAGTATTTT.

The chain employs TRBV29-1 and TRBJ2-1; D gene ambiguous. Germline V lookup: CDR1 SQVTM, CDR2 ANQGSEA. V was trimmed by 7 bases and J by 4 bases, leaving 8 bases between them. CDR3 length: 11 residues. CDR3 bases: TGCAGCGGTATCACATACAATGAGCAGTTCTTC. The encoded protein is CSGITYNEQFF.

The rearrangement uses TRBV11-1 and TRBJ1-4; no clear D. The CDR3 extends over 14 amino acids. The V end was cut by 2 bases, the J end by 5 bases, with 9 bases between. Per germline, CDR1 SGHAT and CDR2 FQDESV (reference sequence). In DNA, the CDR3 is TGTGCCAGCAGCTTAACAAGGAGCAATGAAAAACTGTTTTTT. Protein product: CASSLTRSNEKLFF.

This clone occurred once. V usage is TRBV10-3 and J usage is TRBJ1-4, with D hard to call. CDR1 is ENHRY and CDR2 is SYGVKD in the germline V gene. The CDR3 runs to 15 residues. V lost 0 bases and J 0 bases, leaving 5 bases between the germline ends. CDR3 region: CAISESFATNEKLFF. CDR3 in DNA: TGTGCCATCAGTGAGTCATTTGCAACTAATGAAAAACTGTTTTTT.

This clone occurred a few times. The J gene is TRBJ1-1, the V gene TRBV3-1 (or the pseudogene TRBV3-2); tentatively, D is TRBD1 (6 bases). From germline, CDR1 is LGHDT and CDR2 YNNKEL (reference sequence). CDR3 length: 15 amino acids. V was clipped by 4 bases and J by 0 bases, with 12 bases between them. The CDR3 nucleotides read TGTGCCAGCAGCCTCAGGGACAACATGAACACTGAAGCTTTCTTT. It specifies CASSLRDNMNTEAFF.

The chain employs TRBV3-1 (or the pseudogene TRBV3-2) and TRBJ2-3, with D unclear. This CDR3 has 11 amino acids. CDR1 and CDR2 from the germline V gene are LGHDT and YNNKEL (reference sequence). Trimming removed 3 bases from V and 2 bases from J, with 0 bases in between. CDR3 coding DNA: TGTGCCAGCAGCCACACAGATACGCAGTATTTT. Translating gives CASSHTDTQYF.

The chain employs TRBV18 and TRBJ1-5; D is uncertain. V was trimmed by 5 bases and J by 7 bases, leaving 24 bases between them. The CDR3 is made up of 17 amino acids. CDR1 KGHSH and CDR2 LQKENI come from the germline V gene. CDR3 residues: CASSSQSSAPGGQPQHF. The CDR3 coding sequence is TGTGCCAGCTCATCCCAATCCTCAGCCCCGGGAGGACAGCCCCAGCATTTT.

The chain uses TRBV27 and TRBJ1-4; unclear D gene. V was trimmed by 4 bases and J by 6 bases, leaving 15 bases between them. Germline V gives CDR1 MNHEY, CDR2 SMNVEV (reference sequence). The CDR3 is 15 amino acids. In DNA form, the CDR3 reads TGTGCCAGCAGTTCTTACAACTCACAGTATGAAAAACTGTTTTTT. Its translation: CASSSYNSQYEKLFF. Full variable domain (remainder filled in from reference TRBV27 and TRBJ1-4): EAQVTQNPRYLITVTGKKLTVTCSQNMNHEYMSWYRQDPGLGLRQIYYSMNVEVTDKGDVPEGYKVSRKEKRNFPLILESPSPNQTSLYFCASSSYNSQYEKLFFGSGTQLSVL.

The J gene is TRBJ1-6, the V gene TRBV25-1; D gene uncertain. The CDR3 sequence is 14 residues long. V lost 8 bases, J lost 7 bases, and 15 bases lay in between. The germline V gene encodes CDR1 MGHDK and CDR2 SYGVNS. The CDR3 here is CASRAGNGNSPLHF. For the CDR3, the DNA is TGTGCCAGCCGGGCGGGGAACGGAAATTCACCCCTCCACTTT. Full variable domain (remainder filled in from reference TRBV25-1 and TRBJ1-6): EADIYQTPRYLVIGTGKKITLECSQTMGHDKMYWYQQDPGMELHLIHYSYGVNSTEKGDLSSESTVSRIRTEHFPLTLESARPSHTSQYLCASRAGNGNSPLHFGNGTRLTVT.

This chain links TRBV18 with TRBJ2-6; TRBD1 matches 8 bases. The V gene's germline CDR1 is KGHSH and CDR2 LQKENI. V lost 6 bases to trimming and J lost 2 bases; unmatched junction nucleotides: 9. The CDR3 is made up of 17 amino acids. The CDR3 DNA reads as TGTGCCAGCTCCCAGGGGGCCTTGGCGGCTGGGGCCAACGTCCTGACTTTC. It yields the protein CASSQGALAAGANVLTF. Full variable domain (outside the CDR3, taken from reference TRBV18 and TRBJ2-6): NAGVMQNPRHLVRRRGQEARLRCSPMKGHSHVYWYRQLPEEGLKFMVYLQKENIIDESGMPKERFSAEFPKEGPSILRIQQVVRGDSAAYFCASSQGALAAGANVLTFGAGSRLTVL.

The rearrangement joins TRBV7-9 to TRBJ1-2, with 7 bases identical to TRBD1. Per germline, CDR1 SEHNR and CDR2 FQNEAQ (reference sequence). This CDR3 comprises 15 residues. V shed 2 bases and J 4 bases; nucleotides not matched to a gene: 7. CDR3 nucleotides: TGTGCCAGCAGCTTAATCAGTACAGGGGCCTATGGCTACACCTTC. Encoded protein: CASSLISTGAYGYTF.